Listed below are T cell receptor beta chains from one sample, sequenced in a study of blood T cell repertoires in COVID-19. Clones were sequenced by immunoSEQ multiplex PCR, and TCRdb holds only the in-frame ones, with some missing. Here the sample spans 250,000 to 300,000 clones, approximately 87% being singletons. The sequenced sample consisted of peripheral blood. These TCRs come from a woman aged 25 to 45 with COVID-19, enrolled during active disease. Each CDR3 is given with its conserved first and last residue. A D gene is named only where the DNA matches it firmly.

d_call	v_call	j_call	cdr3_aa
TRBD1	TRBV2	TRBJ1-1	CASSGTGMNTEAFF
-	TRBV27	TRBJ2-3	CASSTQTVEGTDTQYF
TRBD2	TRBV6-5	TRBJ2-1	CASAPGLAVNEQFF
-	TRBV11-3	TRBJ1-5	CASSIGGHGQPQHF
-	TRBV5-4	TRBJ2-5	CASSLKSPSETQYF
TRBD2	TRBV6-1	TRBJ2-2	CASSVLSGGPRGGELFF
-	TRBV12-3/TRBV12-4	TRBJ2-3	CASVGQGDTQYF
TRBD1	TRBV11-3	TRBJ1-1	CASSFRGQTEAFF
-	TRBV18	TRBJ1-3	CASSYRTRPGNTIYF
TRBD2	TRBV2	TRBJ2-5	CASSDPGLAGGYQETQYF
-	TRBV2	TRBJ2-1	CASSERRLSYNEQFF
TRBD1	TRBV6-5	TRBJ2-5	CASSPRRDRGETQYF
TRBD1	TRBV19	TRBJ2-5	CASRGTGTGTETQYF
TRBD2	TRBV2	TRBJ2-3	CASSFMGLADTQYF
TRBD1	TRBV7-9	TRBJ1-2	CASSSLRDRGGYTF
-	TRBV7-6	TRBJ2-3	CVVRRGDFDTDTQYF
-	TRBV5-1	TRBJ1-1	CASSRPGGTEAFF
-	TRBV10-1	TRBJ2-2	CASSPPDRTGELFF
TRBD1	TRBV24-1	TRBJ2-2	CATSDAGQGAGELFF
TRBD2	TRBV6-8	TRBJ2-7	CASRGRGGPYEQYF
TRBD2	TRBV2	TRBJ2-5	CASSGLAGQETQYF
-	TRBV15	TRBJ1-1	CATSRDGEGVNTEAFF
TRBD1	TRBV4-2	TRBJ2-5	CASSVRTGEETQYF
-	TRBV6-5	TRBJ2-1	CASSYYVGADNEQFF
TRBD1	TRBV4-1	TRBJ1-2	CASSRGDQGAGYTF
TRBD2	TRBV5-4	TRBJ2-7	CASSLSLAGYEQYF
-	TRBV5-6	TRBJ1-6	CASSLLPGEGLHF
-	TRBV7-2	TRBJ1-3	CASSLAGARYSGNTIYF
TRBD1	TRBV6-5	TRBJ1-1	CASSPGATGGTEAFF
TRBD2	TRBV5-4	TRBJ2-1	CASSLKRGNYNEQFF
TRBD1	TRBV10-3	TRBJ1-5	CAISEADRGNQPQHF
-	TRBV10-3	TRBJ1-1	CAISEGDKRSAEAFF
-	TRBV5-4	TRBJ2-7	CASSSTPYEQYF
TRBD2	TRBV5-1	TRBJ2-3	CASSLDVTSGGGSEADTQYF
-	TRBV27	TRBJ2-1	CASSLVFSSDEQFF
TRBD1	TRBV9	TRBJ1-3	CASSVGTGMGGNTIYF
TRBD1	TRBV10-3	TRBJ2-1	CAISEPRGYNEQFF
-	TRBV10-3	TRBJ2-1	CAITAASDGNEQFF
-	TRBV29-1	TRBJ2-7	CSVEDQSREYF
-	TRBV15	TRBJ2-5	CATSSGYQETQYF
-	TRBV11-2	TRBJ1-1	CASSLLPSRGAFF
TRBD1	TRBV5-1	TRBJ2-5	CASSPRGQPPETQYF
-	TRBV5-5	TRBJ1-6	CASSPDVGGYDSPLHF
TRBD1	TRBV10-2	TRBJ2-7	CASSDRPGTGTYEQYF
TRBD2	TRBV7-9	TRBJ2-5	CASSLMSSGGETQYF
-	TRBV7-9	TRBJ2-7	CASSARGASSYEQYF
TRBD1	TRBV6-2/TRBV6-3	TRBJ2-6	CASSSRTGNPSGANVLTF
TRBD2	TRBV18	TRBJ2-1	CASSPAGGLSNEQFF
TRBD1	TRBV15	TRBJ2-1	CATSRGQGTYNEQFF
-	TRBV27	TRBJ1-2	CASSLPGGANTF
TRBD2	TRBV4-1	TRBJ2-7	CASSRGTSGNYEQYF
TRBD1	TRBV25-1	TRBJ2-7	CASSEGGTGNWYEQYF